This T cell receptor (beta chain) was observed in a study of cytomegalovirus exposure and HLA in healthy donors (TCRdb year 2017). Broadly, across the study: According to an earlier analysis of a few hundred of the donors, 150 million to 200 million T cells yielded roughly 110 million unique TCR beta sequences and about 300 Gb of sequence data. A later analysis re-examined previously published TCR beta repertoires from 500 to 700 donors and added high-resolution HLA genotyping to investigate patterns of TCR occurrence. The study was designed to test whether signatures of past pathogen exposure could be identified by cataloging public T cell receptors. Class I and class II HLA loci were covered by the typing at four-digit resolution. The study combined high-throughput TCR immunosequencing, statistical association of individual TCRs with disease status, and machine learning to predict cytomegalovirus infection status. Of the 398 genotyped donors, over 65% fell in the genetic ancestry cluster associated with self-reported Caucasian donors. All discovery cohort repertoires had been generated using a single sequencing platform. An early release covering roughly 600 HLA-typed donors comprised roughly 300 gigabases of sequencing data and some 79 million unique TCR sequences. Donor age, sex, ethnicity and CMV serostatus were compiled together with the repertoire data. A later genetic analysis used genome-wide SNP genotypes for about 60% of the roughly 700 donors, treating that subset as a discovery cohort. The study profiled the T cell repertoires of more than 500 subjects by immunosequencing and related them to cytomegalovirus serostatus. Across 398 genotyped donors of the cohort, an average of about 250,000 unique TCR beta nucleotide sequences per donor were sequenced, and approximately 17% of those sequences were non-productive. A separate validation cohort of more than 100 different subjects was used in addition to the 666-subject first cohort. In the later analysis, no new phenotypic data were used to find candidate immune exposures; instead, reliance was placed on TCR beta sequences and their occurrence across donors. Typing coverage differed by locus: A, B, C, DRB1 and DQB1 were typed in about 620-630 donors, DQA1 in 500 to 550, DPA1 in 600 to 610, and DPB1 in just under 490. In an earlier analysis of roughly 600 of the donors, high-throughput TCR beta sequencing was used to judge whether each TCR beta V gene segment behaved as functional or pseudogenic. About 5 DR-DQ haplotypes were handled as single units for association and clustering, since linkage in the cohort was strong.

The cohort consisted of 600 to 700 healthy bone marrow donors. At the time of sampling, every cohort member was nominally healthy, though immune exposures that went unrecorded were likely present. The donor was CMV seropositive and was included in the group of 250 to 300 seropositive cohort members. Each donor provided a peripheral blood sample, and peripheral blood mononuclear cells were used for TCR beta sequencing. Genomic DNA was extracted from the blood cell samples with the Qiagen DNeasy Blood Extraction Kit. The library was built by means of the immunoSEQ multiplex PCR assay. For the multiplex PCR, a mixture combining 60 forward primers for TCR Vbeta segments and 13 reverse primers for TCR Jbeta segments was used. A multiplex PCR assay on genomic DNA amplified the CDR3 region of rearranged TCR beta genes. Amplified TCR beta libraries were sequenced as 87-base-pair reads on the Illumina HiSeq System. From the authors' description of their analysis: A later analysis tallied 70 million to 100 million unique TCR beta chains across the 666 repertoires, and approximately 9.9 million of those chains were shared by two or more donors. A nearest-neighbor algorithm error-corrected the raw reads and collapsed the reads into unique sequences, merging closely related sequences to remove PCR and sequencing errors. Alignment of CDR3 sequences to IMGT reference sequences was used to assign V, D and J gene segments. For a sequence to be retained, a match of at least six nucleotides to both a V gene segment and a J gene segment was required. Rearrangements were classified as productive when the CDR3 lacked stop codons and remained in frame with V and J, and all other rearrangements were classified as non-productive. Following IMGT convention, CDR3 was defined as the stretch from the second conserved V-encoded cysteine up to the conserved J-encoded phenylalanine. Sequences without an unambiguous match to a single V gene segment were excluded from the earlier analysis of several hundred of the donors. An earlier analysis of fewer than 750 of the donors called V segments functional above 56.7% productive rearrangements and segregating when the between-donor standard deviation exceeded 5%. A statistical classification framework was built to diagnose cytomegalovirus status from the catalog of TCR beta chain sequences. A later analysis assigned V and J genes by comparing TCR nucleotide sequences with IMGT/GENE-DB human TR gene sequences. In a later analysis, CDR3 sequences and most-parsimonious VDJ recombination scenarios were assigned using the TCRdist pipeline. In a later analysis, each TCR beta chain was defined by its CDR3 amino acid sequence together with its V-gene family, and reads lacking a unique V-gene family were excluded. In a later analysis, 450 to 600 highly shared, low-generation-probability nucleotide sequences were removed to address suspected cross-contamination and a sequencing artifact. A later analysis calculated a clonal expansion index for each public chain from normalized within-repertoire ranks of inferred template counts. In a later analysis, generation probabilities were computed using a VDJ recombination model fitted to out-of-frame rearrangements, and the results were checked against IGoR. Hypergeometric tests were used in a later analysis to score TCR-TCR, TCR-HLA and TCR-CMV co-occurrence, with a repertoire-size bias correction applied to the TCR pairs. A later analysis estimated false discovery rates by permuting HLA or CMV assignments 20 times. In a later analysis, co-occurring TCRs were grouped using DBSCAN, with TCRdist sequence similarity added in when clustering inside HLA-allele-positive subsets. Repertoires with fewer than 30,000 or more than 120,000 public chains were left out of co-occurrence clustering, as were about 5 repertoires with anomalous nucleotide sharing. TCRdb obtained this table from immuneACCESS and retained in-frame rearrangements with V and J assigned. These tables miss some clones; where compared with another copy, unresolved V genes account for less than half of the shortfall, and the remainder is unexplained. D and trimming were read from the DNA, whereas the V and J calls and clone size are those reported in that table. The record for this sample contains about 77,000 clones. The ten largest account for roughly 15% of the sample.

On the study overall, not on this receptor specifically: A further reported finding was that TCR beta sequences accurately predicted the HLA-A and HLA-B alleles for most subjects in the first cohort. Sequencing depth was assumed to be roughly uniform across donors in the presence/absence analyses, though that assumption may not hold. Because HLA typing was unavailable for some donors at each locus, only the typed subset was used in association tests. In vitro tests confirmed that a few of the cytomegalovirus-associated TCR beta chains recognize cytomegalovirus antigens. Strong co-occurrence of HLA alleles, especially DR and DQ, made assigning TCR associations to individual alleles difficult. According to a later analysis, most CMV-associated TCR beta chains appeared to be HLA-restricted, and the HLA associations seemed to be driven largely by CMV exposure. According to a later analysis, parvovirus B19, influenza, CMV and Epstein-Barr virus appeared linked to several top co-occurrence clusters. Some IMGT-functional V segments, including TRBV6-2 and TRBV6-3, could not be told apart with the 87-base-pair reads, so those segments were excluded. Most TCR sequences were observed very rarely across donors, whereas some public TCRs were present in many individuals. The cohort was sequenced for TCR beta chains only, and without alpha or paired-chain data the features that could be detected were limited. Immune exposure information for the cohort was limited to CMV serostatus. In a later genetic analysis, fewer N-insertions in productive TCRs were reported among donors in an Asian-associated ancestry cluster than the roughly 700-donor mean. Correlated functional status among segregating V segments might reflect linkage disequilibrium, but an unknown experimental factor could not be ruled out. Because counts were too low, seventeen rarely observed V segments, including chromosome 9 orphons, were left out of the earlier analysis of 587 of the donors. The authors suggested that the approach could potentially be extended to other disease states and immunological phenotypes. A later analysis found that HLA-associated TCR beta chains were more clonally expanded and had lower generation probabilities than equally common non-associated chains. An earlier analysis of 587 of the donors showed that most TCR beta V segments appeared in productive rearrangements either about 90% or about 30% of the time, which broadly matched IMGT annotations. An association between a missense DCLRE1C variant and V-gene and J-gene trimming of TCR beta chains was found in a later genetic analysis and replicated in an independent cohort. A later analysis found that TCR association rates varied across HLA loci, with DRB1 alleles showing the most associated TCRs and HLA-C alleles the fewest. In the study, 150 to 200 TCR beta chains were listed as associated with cytomegalovirus. The sequencing pipeline was judged likely to have produced a cluster of highly shared sequence variants as a technical artifact. In a later analysis, some 17,000 TCR beta sequences were associated with specific HLA alleles at a false discovery rate of 0.05. Cytomegalovirus status was reported to be diagnosed by the classifier with high specificity and sensitivity in both the original and validation cohorts.

As concerns this clone: It has no known antigen specificity.

Trimmed from V: 2 bases; trimmed from J: 3 bases; junction bases lacking a gene match: 6. The CDR3 starts with the cysteine, ends with the phenylalanine, and has 15 residues. Only the CDR3 part of the read is kept: 45 bases, read in frame from the first base. Per the germline V gene, SGHVS is the CDR1 and FNYEAQ is the CDR2. The material sequenced was PBMCs. The rearranged segments are TRBV7-6 and TRBJ2-5, with 7 bases matching TRBD1. This TCR was sampled from a man aged 50-60 years in good health and CMV-seropositive. DNA sequence: TGTGCCAGCAGCTTAACAGGGGAGTGGGAAGAGACCCAGTACTTC. Translation gives CASSLTGEWEETQYF. The reference TRBV7-6 and TRBJ2-5 proteins fill in what lies around the CDR3, so the full variable domain reads GAGVSQSPRYKVTKRGQDVALRCDPISGHVSLYWYRQALGQGPEFLTYFNYEAQQDKSGLPNDRFSAERPEGSISTLTIQRTEQRDSAMYRCASSLTGEWEETQYFGPGTRLLVL.